Listed here are 15 T cell receptor beta chains from one sample, sequenced in a study of Graves' ophthalmopathy and Graves' hyperthyroidism. Amplification of the TCR beta CDR3 regions used RNA transcripts (as template). The first round was an RT-PCR with HTBI primers, and the second round was a multiplex PCR. TCRdb recomputed calls from the multiplex PCR reads with MiXCR, one row per CDR3 protein. This table holds almost 750,000 distinct CDR3 sequences, 40% found once. Specimen: peripheral blood. The receptors originated from an adult man with Graves' ophthalmopathy.

This clonotype appeared a few times. The V call is TRBV10-3, the J call TRBJ1-2; D is undetermined. The length of the CDR3 is 14 residues. Trimming took off 10 bases at V and 4 bases at J, with 19 bases between the two ends. Germline assignment: CDR1 ENHRY and CDR2 SYGVKD. Here the CDR3 DNA reads TGTGCCAGCAGATTCGGTCGGACGGGCTATGGCTACACCTTC. This sequence encodes CASRFGRTGYGYTF.

This clonotype has a count of ten or more. The rearrangement joins TRBV10-3 to TRBJ2-2, with D tentatively TRBD1 (6 bases). V shed 8 bases and J shed 0 bases, with 7 bases lying between them. CDR3 length: 13 residues. Germline V gives CDR1 ENHRY, CDR2 SYGVKD. The CDR3 DNA sequence: TGTGCCATCCGGGACACGAACACCGGGGAGCTGTTTTTT. Its translation is CAIRDTNTGELFF.

The chain links TRBV2 to TRBJ1-4; tentative D call: TRBD1 (5 bases). Trimming left V 4 bases short and J 6 bases short, with 15 bases between. The CDR3 loop spans 15 amino acids. Germline assignment: CDR1 SNHLY and CDR2 FYNNEI. CDR3 in DNA: TGTGCCAGCAGTGCCGGGGCAGGGAGTGATGAAAAACTGTTTTTT. It specifies CASSAGAGSDEKLFF.

This clonotype was counted ten times or more. The V call is TRBV11-3, the J call TRBJ1-2; D unresolved. The CDR3 covers 12 residues. The germline V gene encodes CDR1 SGHNT and CDR2 YENEEA. V was clipped by 2 bases and J by 6 bases, with 7 bases between them. CDR3 region: CASSLSSDGYTF. Here the CDR3 DNA reads TGTGCCAGCAGCTTATCGTCAGATGGCTACACCTTC.

A few counts support this clonotype. The J gene is TRBJ1-2, the V gene TRBV5-1; D gene uncertain. CDR3 length: 16 residues. Germline CDR1 SGHRS, CDR2 YFSETQ. V was trimmed by 0 bases and J by 3 bases, leaving 15 bases between them. CDR3: CASSLGRKPEDYGYTF. The CDR3 DNA reads TGCGCCAGCAGCTTGGGACGCAAACCTGAAGACTATGGCTACACCTTC.

This clonotype came up a few times. The genes are TRBV6-1 and TRBJ1-1, with a tentative D call TRBD1 (6 bases). Trimming took 6 bases from V and 6 from J, leaving 11 bases between them. The CDR3 loop spans 12 amino acids. CDR1 MNHNS and CDR2 SASEGT come from the germline V gene. In DNA, the CDR3 is TGTGCCAGCAGCGAGACAGGCTCTGAAGCTTTCTTT. The encoded protein is CASSETGSEAFF.

A few counts support this clonotype. The chain combines TRBV11-2 with TRBJ1-4; D is unclear. The CDR3 is made up of 15 amino acids. Germline CDR1 SGHAT, CDR2 FQNNGV. Trimming stripped 1 base from V and 0 bases from J, with 6 bases between. CDR3 bases: TGTGCCAGCAGCTTAGCGGCCCCAACTAATGAAAAACTGTTTTTT. This sequence encodes CASSLAAPTNEKLFF.

This clonotype was recorded a few times. This sequence joins TRBV7-9 and TRBJ1-2; D is perhaps TRBD1 (6 bases). The germline gives CDR1 SEHNR, CDR2 FQNEAQ (reference sequence). Trimming took off 4 bases at V and 4 bases at J, with 13 bases between the two ends. The CDR3 loop spans 14 amino acids. The CDR3 bases are TGTGCCAGCAGCTGGAATGGGGGGCCCTATGGCTACACCTTC. Its translation is CASSWNGGPYGYTF.

The chain recombines TRBV9 with TRBJ2-7; a possible D gene is TRBD1 (6 bases). V lost 4 bases and J 6 bases, leaving 14 bases between the germline ends. The germline V gene encodes CDR1 SGDLS and CDR2 YYNGEE. This CDR3 spans 13 amino acids. CDR3 sequence (DNA): TGTGCCAGCAGCCAAGAGAGCAGGGGCGAGCAGTACTTC. Translating it yields CASSQESRGEQYF.

The chain carries TRBV20-1 and TRBJ1-4; TRBD1 agrees at 8 bases. CDR1 and CDR2 from the germline V gene are DFQATT and SNEGSKA (reference sequence). The length of the CDR3 is 16 residues. V gave up 5 bases and J gave up 3 bases; unmatched junction bases: 11. The CDR3 region has the DNA TGCAGTGCTCCAATATTGGACAGGGAGGCTAATGAAAAACTGTTTTTT. This gives the protein CSAPILDREANEKLFF.

The chain couples TRBV6-1 to TRBJ1-1, with 7 bases aligning to TRBD1. The CDR3 is made up of 14 amino acids. Germline assignment: CDR1 MNHNS and CDR2 SASEGT. The junction had 8 bases not matched to a gene; V was cut back by 6 bases and J by 4 bases. The CDR3, as DNA: TGTGCCAGCAGGAGGGGGCAGGGAAGCACTGAAGCTTTCTTT. This translates into CASRRGQGSTEAFF.

There are many counts of this clonotype. The chain combines TRBV19 with TRBJ1-1; unclear D gene. This CDR3 is 15 amino acids long. Germline assignment: CDR1 LNHDA and CDR2 SQIVND (reference sequence). V lost 5 bases and J lost 0, with 13 bases in between. The CDR3 DNA reads TGTGCCAGTAGTTCGGGGTACGGCATGAACACTGAAGCTTTCTTT. It encodes CASSSGYGMNTEAFF.

The CDR3 DNA sequence: TGTGCCAGCAGTTTAGATTGTGGCGTCTCCTACGAGCAGTACTTC. This encodes CASSLDCGVSYEQYF. V and J are TRBV6-5 and TRBJ2-7; D call uncertain. V lost 4 bases, J lost 0 bases, and 13 bases lay in between. Germline V gene sequence: CDR1 MNHEY, CDR2 SVGAGI. The CDR3 is made up of 15 amino acids.

For this clonotype: One base away lies a much larger clone, so this may be a sequencing read error. This rearrangement joins TRBV2 to TRBJ2-7; the D is unclear. V was shortened by 1 base and J by 5 bases, with 18 bases between the two germline ends. The CDR3 contains 16 residues. The germline CDR1 and CDR2 sequences are SNHLY and FYNNEI. The CDR3 spells CASSEVLAPLDHEQYF. CDR3 DNA sequence: TGTGCCAGCAGTGAAGTATTGGCTCCGTTAGACCACGAGCAGTACTTC.

The rearrangement joins TRBV2 to TRBJ1-4; 9 bases align to TRBD1. CDR1 is SNHLY and CDR2 is FYNNEI in the germline V gene. This CDR3 is built from 15 residues. J gave up 5 bases and V 7 bases, and 8 bases lay outside the gene matches. The CDR3 spells CASTGQGTENEKLFF. The CDR3 coding sequence is TGTGCCAGCACTGGACAGGGGACAGAGAATGAAAAACTGTTTTTT.